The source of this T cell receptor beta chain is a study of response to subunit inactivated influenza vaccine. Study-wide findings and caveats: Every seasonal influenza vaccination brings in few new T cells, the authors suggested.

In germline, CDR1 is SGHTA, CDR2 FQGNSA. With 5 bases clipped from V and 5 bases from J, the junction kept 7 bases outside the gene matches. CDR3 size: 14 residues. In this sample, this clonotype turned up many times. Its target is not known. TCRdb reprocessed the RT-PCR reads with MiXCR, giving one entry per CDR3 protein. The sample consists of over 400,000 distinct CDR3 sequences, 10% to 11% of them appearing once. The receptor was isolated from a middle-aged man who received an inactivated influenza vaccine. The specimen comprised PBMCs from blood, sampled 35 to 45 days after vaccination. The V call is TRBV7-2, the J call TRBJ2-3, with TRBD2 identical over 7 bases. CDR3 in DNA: TGTGCCAGCAGCATAAGCGGGGTGGTAGATACGCAGTATTTT. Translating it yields CASSISGVVDTQYF. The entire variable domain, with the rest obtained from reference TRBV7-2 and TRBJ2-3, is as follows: GAGVSQSPSNKVTEKGKDVELRCDPISGHTALYWYRQSLGQGLEFLIYFQGNSAPDKSGLPSDRFSAERTGGSVSTLTIQRTQQEDSAVYLCASSISGVVDTQYFGPGTRLTVL.